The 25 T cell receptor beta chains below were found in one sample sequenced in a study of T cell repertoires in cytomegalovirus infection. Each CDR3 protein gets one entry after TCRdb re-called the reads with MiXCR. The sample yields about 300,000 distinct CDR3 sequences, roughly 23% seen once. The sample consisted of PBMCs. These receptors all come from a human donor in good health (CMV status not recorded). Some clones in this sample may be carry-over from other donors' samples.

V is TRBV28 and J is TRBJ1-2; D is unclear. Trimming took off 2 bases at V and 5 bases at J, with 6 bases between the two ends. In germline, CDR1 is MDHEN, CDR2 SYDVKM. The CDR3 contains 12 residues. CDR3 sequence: CASSLGFYGYTF. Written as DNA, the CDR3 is TGTGCCAGCAGTTTAGGGTTTTATGGCTACACCTTC.

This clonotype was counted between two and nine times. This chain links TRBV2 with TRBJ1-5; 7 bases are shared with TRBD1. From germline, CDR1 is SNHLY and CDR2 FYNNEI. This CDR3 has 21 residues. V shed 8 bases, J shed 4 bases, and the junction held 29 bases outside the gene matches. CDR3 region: CASETRVFTLHKTGSNQPQHF. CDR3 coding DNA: TGTGCCAGCGAGACACGCGTGTTCACGTTACATAAGACAGGGTCGAATCAGCCCCAGCATTTT.

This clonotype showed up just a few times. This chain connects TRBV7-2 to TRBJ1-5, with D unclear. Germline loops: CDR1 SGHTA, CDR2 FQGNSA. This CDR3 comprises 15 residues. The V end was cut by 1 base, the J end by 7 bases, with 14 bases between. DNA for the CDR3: TGTGCCAGCAGCTTAGGCCCTCAGTCGGACCAGCCCCAGCATTTT. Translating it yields CASSLGPQSDQPQHF. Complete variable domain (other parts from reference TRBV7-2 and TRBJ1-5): GAGVSQSPSNKVTEKGKDVELRCDPISGHTALYWYRQSLGQGLEFLIYFQGNSAPDKSGLPSDRFSAERTGGSVSTLTIQRTQQEDSAVYLCASSLGPQSDQPQHFGDGTRLSIL.

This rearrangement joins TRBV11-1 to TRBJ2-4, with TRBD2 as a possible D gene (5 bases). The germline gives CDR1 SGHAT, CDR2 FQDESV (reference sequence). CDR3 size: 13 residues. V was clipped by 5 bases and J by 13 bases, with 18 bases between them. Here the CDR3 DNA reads TGTGCCAGCAGCCCCCGTACCCTAGCCACCCAGTACTTC. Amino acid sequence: CASSPRTLATQYF. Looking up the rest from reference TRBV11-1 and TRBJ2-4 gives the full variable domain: EAEVAQSPRYKITEKSQAVAFWCDPISGHATLYWYRQILGQGPELLVQFQDESVVDDSQLPKDRFSAERLKGVDSTLKIQPAELGDSAMYLCASSPRTLATQYFGAGTRLSVL.

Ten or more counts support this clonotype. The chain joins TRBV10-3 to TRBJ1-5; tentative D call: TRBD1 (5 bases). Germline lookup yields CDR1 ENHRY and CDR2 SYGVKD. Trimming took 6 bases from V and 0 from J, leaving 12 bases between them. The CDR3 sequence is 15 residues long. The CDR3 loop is CAIRGGDYSNQPQHF. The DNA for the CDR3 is TGTGCCATCAGGGGGGGAGATTATAGCAATCAGCCCCAGCATTTT.

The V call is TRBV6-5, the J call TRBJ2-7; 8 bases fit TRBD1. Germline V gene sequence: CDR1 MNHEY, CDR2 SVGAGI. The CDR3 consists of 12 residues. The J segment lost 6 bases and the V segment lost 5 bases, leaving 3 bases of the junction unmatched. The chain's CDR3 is CASSRTGTEQYF. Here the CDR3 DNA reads TGTGCCAGCAGTCGGACAGGGACCGAGCAGTACTTC.

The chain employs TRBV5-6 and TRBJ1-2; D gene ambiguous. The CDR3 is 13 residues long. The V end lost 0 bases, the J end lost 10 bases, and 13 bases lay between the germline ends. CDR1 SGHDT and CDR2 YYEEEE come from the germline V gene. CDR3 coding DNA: TGTGCCAGCAGCTTGGTGGGAAGTGAAGTCTACACCTTC. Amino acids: CASSLVGSEVYTF.

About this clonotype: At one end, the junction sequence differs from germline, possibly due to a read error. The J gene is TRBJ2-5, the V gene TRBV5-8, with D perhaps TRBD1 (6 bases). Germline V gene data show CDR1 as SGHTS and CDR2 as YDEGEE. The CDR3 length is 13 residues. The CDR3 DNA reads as TGCGCCAGCAGCTCAACAGGGTATGAGACCCAGTACTTC. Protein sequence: CASSSTGYETQYF.

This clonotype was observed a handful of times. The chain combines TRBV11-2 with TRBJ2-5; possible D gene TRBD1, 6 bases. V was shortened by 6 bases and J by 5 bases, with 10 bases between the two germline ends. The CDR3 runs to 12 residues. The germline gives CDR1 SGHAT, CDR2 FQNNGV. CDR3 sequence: CASSTGWETQYF. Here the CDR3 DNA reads TGTGCCAGCAGTACAGGGTGGGAGACCCAGTACTTC.

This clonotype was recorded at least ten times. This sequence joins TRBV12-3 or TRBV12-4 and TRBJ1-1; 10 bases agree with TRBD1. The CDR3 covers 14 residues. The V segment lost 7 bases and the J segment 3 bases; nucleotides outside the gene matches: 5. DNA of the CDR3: TGTGCCAGCACCTCCGGGACAGGGGACACTGAAGCTTTCTTT. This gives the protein CASTSGTGDTEAFF.

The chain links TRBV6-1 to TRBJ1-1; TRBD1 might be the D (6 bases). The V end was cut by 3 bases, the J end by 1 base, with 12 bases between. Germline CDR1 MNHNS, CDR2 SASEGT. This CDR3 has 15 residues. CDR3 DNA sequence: TGTGCCAGCAGTGACTCTGGGACACGGAACACTGAAGCTTTCTTT. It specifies CASSDSGTRNTEAFF.

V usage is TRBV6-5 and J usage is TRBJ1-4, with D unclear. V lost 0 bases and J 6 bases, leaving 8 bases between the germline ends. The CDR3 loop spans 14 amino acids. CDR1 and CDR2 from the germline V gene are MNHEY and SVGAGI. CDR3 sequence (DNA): TGTGCCAGCAGTTACTCTCGCGGGGATGAAAAACTGTTTTTT. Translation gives CASSYSRGDEKLFF.

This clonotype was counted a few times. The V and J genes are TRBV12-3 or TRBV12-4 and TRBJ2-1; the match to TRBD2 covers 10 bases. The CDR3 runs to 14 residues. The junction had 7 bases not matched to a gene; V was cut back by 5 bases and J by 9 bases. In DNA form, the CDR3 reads TGTGCCAGCAGTCCCAGGCTAGCGGGAGCTGAGCAGTTCTTC. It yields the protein CASSPRLAGAEQFF.

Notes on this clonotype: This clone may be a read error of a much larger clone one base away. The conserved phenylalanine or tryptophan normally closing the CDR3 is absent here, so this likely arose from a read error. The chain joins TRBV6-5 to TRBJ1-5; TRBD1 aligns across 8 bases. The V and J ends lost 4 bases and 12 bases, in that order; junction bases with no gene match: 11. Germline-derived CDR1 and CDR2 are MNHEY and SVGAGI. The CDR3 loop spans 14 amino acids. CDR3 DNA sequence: TGTGCCAGCAGTTCGGGACAGGTCTCAATGTTCCAGCATTAT. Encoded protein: CASSSGQVSMFQHY.

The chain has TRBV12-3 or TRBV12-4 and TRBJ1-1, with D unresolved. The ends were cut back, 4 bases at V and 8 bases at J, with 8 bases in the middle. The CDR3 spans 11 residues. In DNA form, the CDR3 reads TGTGCCAGCAGTTATAACATCGAAGCTTTCTTT. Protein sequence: CASSYNIEAFF.

CDR3 loop: CSARESRDRGFFSYEQYF. DNA for the CDR3: TGCAGTGCTAGAGAAAGCCGGGACAGAGGTTTCTTCTCCTACGAGCAGTACTTC. The chain employs TRBV20-1 and TRBJ2-7; 7 bases agree with TRBD1. J lost 0 bases, V lost 0 bases, and 14 bases had no gene match. This CDR3 spans 18 amino acids. CDR1 and CDR2 (germline): DFQATT, SNEGSKA (reference sequence).

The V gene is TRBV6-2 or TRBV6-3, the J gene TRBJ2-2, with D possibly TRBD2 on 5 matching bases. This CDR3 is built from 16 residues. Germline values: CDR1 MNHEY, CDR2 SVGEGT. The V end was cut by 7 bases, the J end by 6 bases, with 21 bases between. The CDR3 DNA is TGTGCCAGCAACTCATACCCCGCTAGCAGGTCCGGGGAGCTGTTTTTT. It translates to CASNSYPASRSGELFF.

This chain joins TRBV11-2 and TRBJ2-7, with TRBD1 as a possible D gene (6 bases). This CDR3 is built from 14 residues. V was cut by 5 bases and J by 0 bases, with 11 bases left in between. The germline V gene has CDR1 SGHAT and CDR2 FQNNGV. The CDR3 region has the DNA TGTGCCAGCAGCGGTAGGGGGAGCTCCTACGAGCAGTACTTC. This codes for CASSGRGSSYEQYF.

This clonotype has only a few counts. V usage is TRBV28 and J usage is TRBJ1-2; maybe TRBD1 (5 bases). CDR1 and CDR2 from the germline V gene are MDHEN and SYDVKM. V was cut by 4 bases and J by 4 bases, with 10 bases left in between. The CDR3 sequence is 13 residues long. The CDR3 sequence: CASSSTGFYGYTF. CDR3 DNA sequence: TGTGCCAGCAGTTCTACAGGATTCTATGGCTACACCTTC.

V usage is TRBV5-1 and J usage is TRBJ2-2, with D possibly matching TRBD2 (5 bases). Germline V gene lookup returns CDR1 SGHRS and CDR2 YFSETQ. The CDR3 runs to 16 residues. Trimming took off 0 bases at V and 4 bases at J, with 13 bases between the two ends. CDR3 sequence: CASSLGLSRGTGELFF. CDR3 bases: TGCGCCAGCAGCTTGGGACTCAGCCGGGGCACCGGGGAGCTGTTTTTT.

This CDR3 reads CSARGTVDTEAFF. In DNA form, the CDR3 reads TGCAGTGCTAGGGGAACAGTCGACACTGAAGCTTTCTTT. This rearrangement joins TRBV20-1 to TRBJ1-1; D is unclear. The length of the CDR3 is 13 residues. Looked up from germline, CDR1 is DFQATT and CDR2 is SNEGSKA (reference sequence). V was cut by 3 bases and J by 3 bases, with 11 bases left in between.

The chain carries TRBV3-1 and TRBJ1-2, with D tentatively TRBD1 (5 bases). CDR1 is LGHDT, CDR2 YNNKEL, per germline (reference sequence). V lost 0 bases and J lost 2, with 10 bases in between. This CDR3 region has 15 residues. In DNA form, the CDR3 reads TGTGCCAGCAGCCAAGATCAACAGGCCAACTATGGCTACACCTTC. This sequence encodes CASSQDQQANYGYTF.

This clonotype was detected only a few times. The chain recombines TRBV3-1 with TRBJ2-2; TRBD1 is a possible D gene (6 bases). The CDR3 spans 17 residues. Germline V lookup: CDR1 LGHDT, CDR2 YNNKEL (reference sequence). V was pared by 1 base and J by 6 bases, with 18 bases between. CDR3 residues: CASSQVTGLSRAGELFF. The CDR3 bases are TGTGCCAGCAGCCAAGTTACAGGGTTGTCGAGGGCCGGGGAGCTGTTTTTT.

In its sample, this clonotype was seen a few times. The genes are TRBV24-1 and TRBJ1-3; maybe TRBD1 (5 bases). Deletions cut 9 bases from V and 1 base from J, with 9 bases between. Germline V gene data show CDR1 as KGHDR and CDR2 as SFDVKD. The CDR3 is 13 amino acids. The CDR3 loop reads CATAGPSGNTIYF. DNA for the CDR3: TGTGCCACCGCGGGGCCTTCTGGAAACACCATATATTTT.

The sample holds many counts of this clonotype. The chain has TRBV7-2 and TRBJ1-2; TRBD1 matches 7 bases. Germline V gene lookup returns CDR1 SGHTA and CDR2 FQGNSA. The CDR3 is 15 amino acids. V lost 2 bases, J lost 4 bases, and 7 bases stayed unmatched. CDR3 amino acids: CASSLRPGQSYGYTF. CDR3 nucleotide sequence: TGTGCCAGCAGCTTACGTCCGGGACAGAGCTATGGCTACACCTTC.